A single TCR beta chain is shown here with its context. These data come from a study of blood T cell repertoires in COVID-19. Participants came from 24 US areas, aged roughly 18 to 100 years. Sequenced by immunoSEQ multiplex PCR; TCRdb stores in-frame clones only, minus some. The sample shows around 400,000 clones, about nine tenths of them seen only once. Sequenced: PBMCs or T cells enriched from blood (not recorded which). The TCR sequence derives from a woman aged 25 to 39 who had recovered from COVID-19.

Written as DNA, the CDR3 is TGTGCCAGCAGTTTTTCCGCGGATACGCAGTATTTT. It translates to CASSFSADTQYF. This chain joins TRBV12-3 or TRBV12-4 and TRBJ2-3; D is uncertain. The CDR3 covers 12 residues. Trimming shortened V by 3 bases and J by 6 bases, and 7 bases separated the two germline ends.